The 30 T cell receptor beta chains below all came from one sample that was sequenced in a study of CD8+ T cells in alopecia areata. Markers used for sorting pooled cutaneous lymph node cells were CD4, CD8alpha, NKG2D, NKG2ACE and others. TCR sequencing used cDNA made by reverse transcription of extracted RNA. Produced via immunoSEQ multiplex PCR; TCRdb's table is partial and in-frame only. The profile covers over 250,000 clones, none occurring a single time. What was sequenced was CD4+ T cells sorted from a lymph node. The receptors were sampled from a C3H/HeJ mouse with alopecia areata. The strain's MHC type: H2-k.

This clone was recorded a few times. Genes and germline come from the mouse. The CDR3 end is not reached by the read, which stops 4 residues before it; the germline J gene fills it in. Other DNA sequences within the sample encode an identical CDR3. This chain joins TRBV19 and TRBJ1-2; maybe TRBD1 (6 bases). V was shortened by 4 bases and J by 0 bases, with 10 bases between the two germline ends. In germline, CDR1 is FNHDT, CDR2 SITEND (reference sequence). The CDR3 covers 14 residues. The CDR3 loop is CASSRGQANSDYTF. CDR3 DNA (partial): TGTGCCAGCAGTCGGGGACAAGCAAACTCC.

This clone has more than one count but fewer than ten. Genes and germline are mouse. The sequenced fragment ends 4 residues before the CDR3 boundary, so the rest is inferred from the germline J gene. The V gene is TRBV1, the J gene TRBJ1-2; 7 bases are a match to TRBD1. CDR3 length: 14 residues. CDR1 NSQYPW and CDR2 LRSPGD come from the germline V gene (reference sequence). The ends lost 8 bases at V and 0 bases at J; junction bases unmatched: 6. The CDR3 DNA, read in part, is TGCACCTGCGGAGCGGGACAGACAAACTCC. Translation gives CTCGAGQTNS. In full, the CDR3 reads CTCGAGQTNSDYTF.

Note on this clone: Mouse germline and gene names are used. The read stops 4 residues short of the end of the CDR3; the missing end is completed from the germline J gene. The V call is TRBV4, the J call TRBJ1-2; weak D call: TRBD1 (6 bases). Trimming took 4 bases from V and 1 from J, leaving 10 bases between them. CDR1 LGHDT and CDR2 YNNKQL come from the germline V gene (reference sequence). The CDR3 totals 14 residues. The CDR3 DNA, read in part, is TGTGCCAGCAGCTTCCGGGACAAAAACTCC. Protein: CASSFRDKNS. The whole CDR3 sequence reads CASSFRDKNSDYTF.

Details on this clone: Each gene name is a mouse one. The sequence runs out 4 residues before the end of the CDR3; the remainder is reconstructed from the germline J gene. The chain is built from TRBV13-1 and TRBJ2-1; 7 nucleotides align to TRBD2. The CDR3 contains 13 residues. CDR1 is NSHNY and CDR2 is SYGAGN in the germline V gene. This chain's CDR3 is CASSLGVGAEQFF. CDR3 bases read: TGTGCCAGCAGTCTGGGGGTGGGGGCT.

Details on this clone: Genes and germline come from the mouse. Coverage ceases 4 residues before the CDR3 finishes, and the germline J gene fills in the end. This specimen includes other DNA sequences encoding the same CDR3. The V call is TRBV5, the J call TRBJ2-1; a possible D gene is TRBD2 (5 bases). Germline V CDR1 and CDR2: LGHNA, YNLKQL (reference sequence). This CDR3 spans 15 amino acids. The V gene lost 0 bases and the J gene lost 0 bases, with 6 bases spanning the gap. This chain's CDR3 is CASSQDWANYAEQFF. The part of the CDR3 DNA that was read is TGTGCCAGCAGCCAAGACTGGGCTAACTATGCT.

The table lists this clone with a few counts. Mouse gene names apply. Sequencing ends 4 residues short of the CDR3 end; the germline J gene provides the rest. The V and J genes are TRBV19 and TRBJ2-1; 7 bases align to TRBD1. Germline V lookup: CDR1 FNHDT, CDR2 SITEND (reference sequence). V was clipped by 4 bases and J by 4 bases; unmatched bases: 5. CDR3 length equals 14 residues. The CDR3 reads CASSFRQGYAEQFF. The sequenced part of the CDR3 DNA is TGTGCCAGCAGTTTCCGACAGGGATATGCT.

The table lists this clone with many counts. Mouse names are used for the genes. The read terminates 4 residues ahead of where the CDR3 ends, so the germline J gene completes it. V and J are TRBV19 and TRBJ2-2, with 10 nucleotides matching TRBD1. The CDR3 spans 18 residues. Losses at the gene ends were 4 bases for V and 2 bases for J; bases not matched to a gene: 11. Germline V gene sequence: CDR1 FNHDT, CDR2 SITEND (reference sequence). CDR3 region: CASSRIPGQGRNTGQLYF. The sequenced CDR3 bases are TGTGCCAGCAGTCGGATACCGGGACAGGGGAGGAACACCGGG.

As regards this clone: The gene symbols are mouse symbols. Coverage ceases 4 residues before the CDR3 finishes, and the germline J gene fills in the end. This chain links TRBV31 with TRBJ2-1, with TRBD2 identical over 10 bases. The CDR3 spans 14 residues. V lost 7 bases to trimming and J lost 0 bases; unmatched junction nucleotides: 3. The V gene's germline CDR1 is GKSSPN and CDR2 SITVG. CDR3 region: CASGLGDNYAEQFF. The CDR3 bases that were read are TGTGCCTCCGGACTGGGGGATAACTATGCT.

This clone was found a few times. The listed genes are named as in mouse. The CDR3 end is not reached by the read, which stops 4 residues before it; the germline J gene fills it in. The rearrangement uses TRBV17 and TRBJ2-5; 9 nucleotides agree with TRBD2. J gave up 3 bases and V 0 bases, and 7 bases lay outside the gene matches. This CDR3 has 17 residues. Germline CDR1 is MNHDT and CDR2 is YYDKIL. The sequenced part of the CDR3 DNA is TGTGCTAGCAGTAGAGATCCCCCGGGACTGGGTCAAGAC. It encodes CASSRDPPGLGQD. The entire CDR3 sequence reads CASSRDPPGLGQDTQYF.

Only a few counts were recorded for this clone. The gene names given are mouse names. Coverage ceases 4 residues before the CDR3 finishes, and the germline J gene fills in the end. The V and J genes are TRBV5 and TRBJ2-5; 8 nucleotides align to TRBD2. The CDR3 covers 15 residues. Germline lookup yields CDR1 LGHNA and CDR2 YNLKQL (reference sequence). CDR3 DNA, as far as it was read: TGTGCCAGCAGCCAAGAAGGGGGGGGCGAGGAC. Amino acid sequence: CASSQEGGGED. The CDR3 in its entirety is CASSQEGGGEDTQYF.

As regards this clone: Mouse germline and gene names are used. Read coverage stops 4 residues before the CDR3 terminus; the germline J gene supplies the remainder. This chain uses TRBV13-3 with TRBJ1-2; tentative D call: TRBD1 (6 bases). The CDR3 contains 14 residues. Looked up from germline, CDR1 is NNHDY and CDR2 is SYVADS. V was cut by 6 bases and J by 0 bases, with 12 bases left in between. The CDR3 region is CASIWDKTNSDYTF. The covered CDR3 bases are TGTGCCAGCATTTGGGACAAAACAAACTCC.

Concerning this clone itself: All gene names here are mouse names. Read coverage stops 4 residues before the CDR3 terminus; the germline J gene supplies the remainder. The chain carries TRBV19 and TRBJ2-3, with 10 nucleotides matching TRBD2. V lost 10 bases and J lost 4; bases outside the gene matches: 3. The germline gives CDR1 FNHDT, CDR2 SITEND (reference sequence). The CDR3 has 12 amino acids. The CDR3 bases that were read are TGTGCCGCGCTGGGGGGGCCAGAA. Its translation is CAALGGPE. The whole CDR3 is CAALGGPETLYF.

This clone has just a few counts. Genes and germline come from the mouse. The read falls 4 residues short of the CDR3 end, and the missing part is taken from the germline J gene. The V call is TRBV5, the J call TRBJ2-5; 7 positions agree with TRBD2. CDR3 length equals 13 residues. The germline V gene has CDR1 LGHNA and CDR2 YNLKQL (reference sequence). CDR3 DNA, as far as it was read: TGTGCCAGCAGCCCTGGGGGAGAAGAC. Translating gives CASSPGGED. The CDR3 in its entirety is CASSPGGEDTQYF.

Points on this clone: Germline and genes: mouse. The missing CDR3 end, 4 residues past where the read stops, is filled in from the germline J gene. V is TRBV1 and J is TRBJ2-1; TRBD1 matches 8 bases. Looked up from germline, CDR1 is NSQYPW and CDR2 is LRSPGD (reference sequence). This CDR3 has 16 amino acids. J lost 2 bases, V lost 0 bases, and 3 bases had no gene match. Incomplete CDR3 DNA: TGCACCTGCAGTGCAGATCAGGGGGCCCACTATGCT. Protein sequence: CTCSADQGAHYA. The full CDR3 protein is CTCSADQGAHYAEQFF.

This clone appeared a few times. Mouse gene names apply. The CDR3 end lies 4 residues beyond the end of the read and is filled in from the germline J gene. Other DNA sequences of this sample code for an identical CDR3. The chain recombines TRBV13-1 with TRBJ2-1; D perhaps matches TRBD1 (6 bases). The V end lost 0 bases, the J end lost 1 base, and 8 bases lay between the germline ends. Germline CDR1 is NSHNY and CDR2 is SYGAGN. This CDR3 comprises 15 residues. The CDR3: CASSDARGNYAEQFF. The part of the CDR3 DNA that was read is TGTGCCAGCAGTGATGCCAGGGGAAACTATGCT.

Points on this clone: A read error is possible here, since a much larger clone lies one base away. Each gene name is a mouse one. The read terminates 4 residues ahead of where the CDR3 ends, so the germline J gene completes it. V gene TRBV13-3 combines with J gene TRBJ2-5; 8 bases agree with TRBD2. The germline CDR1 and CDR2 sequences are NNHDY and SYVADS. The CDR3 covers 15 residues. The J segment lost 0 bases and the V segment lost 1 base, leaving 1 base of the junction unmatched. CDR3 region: CASSDLGGNQDTQYF. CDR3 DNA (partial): TGTGCCAGCAGTGATCTGGGGGGTAACCAAGAC.

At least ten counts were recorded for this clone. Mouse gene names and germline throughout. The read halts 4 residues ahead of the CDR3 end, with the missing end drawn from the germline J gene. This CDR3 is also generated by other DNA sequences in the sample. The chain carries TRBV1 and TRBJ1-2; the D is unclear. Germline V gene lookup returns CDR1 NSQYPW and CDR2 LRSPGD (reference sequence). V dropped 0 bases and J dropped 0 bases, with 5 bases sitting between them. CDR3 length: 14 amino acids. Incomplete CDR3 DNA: TGCACCTGCAGTGCAGATACATCAAACTCC. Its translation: CTCSADTSNS. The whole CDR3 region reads CTCSADTSNSDYTF.

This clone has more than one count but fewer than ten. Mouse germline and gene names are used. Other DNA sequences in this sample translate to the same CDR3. CDR3 bases read: TGTGCTAGCAGTAGTTGGGGGGGGTATGCT. Translation: CASSSWGGYA. The CDR3 as a whole reads CASSSWGGYAEQFF. This chain connects TRBV17 to TRBJ2-1, with 8 bases that match TRBD2. The CDR3 extends 4 residues past the end of the read, so its final part is completed from the germline J gene. J lost 4 bases, V lost 3 bases, and 2 bases had no gene match. This CDR3 spans 14 amino acids. Germline values: CDR1 MNHDT, CDR2 YYDKIL. The full variable domain, rest sourced from reference TRBV17 and TRBJ2-1, is DTTVKQNPRYKLARVGKPVNLICSQTMNHDTMYWYQKKPNQAPKLLLFYYDKILNREADTFEKFQSSRPNNSFCSLYIGSAGLEYSAMYLCASSSWGGYAEQFFGPGTRLTVL.

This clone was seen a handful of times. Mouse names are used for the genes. The CDR3 loop reads CASSFPDRYEQYF. The sequenced CDR3 bases are TGTGCCAGCAGTTTCCCCGACAGATAT. The chain employs TRBV14 and TRBJ2-7; D is perhaps TRBD1 (5 bases). The read gets to within 4 residues of the CDR3 end, and the germline J gene fills in the rest. This CDR3 has 13 residues. Germline CDR1 and CDR2: SGHDT and FRDEAV.

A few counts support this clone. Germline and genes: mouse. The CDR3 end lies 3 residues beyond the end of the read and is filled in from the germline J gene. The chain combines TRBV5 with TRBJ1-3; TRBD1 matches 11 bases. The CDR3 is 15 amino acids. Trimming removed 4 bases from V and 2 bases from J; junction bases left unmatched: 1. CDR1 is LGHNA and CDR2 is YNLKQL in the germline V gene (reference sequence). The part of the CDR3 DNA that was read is TGTGCCAGCAGCCCGGGACAGGGGGCTGGAAATACG. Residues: CASSPGQGAGNT. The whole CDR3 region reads CASSPGQGAGNTLYF.

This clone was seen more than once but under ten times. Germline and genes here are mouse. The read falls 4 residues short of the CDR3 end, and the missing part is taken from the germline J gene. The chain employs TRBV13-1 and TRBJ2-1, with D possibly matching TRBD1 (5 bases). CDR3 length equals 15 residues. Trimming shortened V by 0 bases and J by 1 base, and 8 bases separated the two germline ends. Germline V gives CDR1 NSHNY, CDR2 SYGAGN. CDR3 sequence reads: CASSDVDTNYAEQFF. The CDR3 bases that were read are TGTGCCAGCAGTGATGTGGACACCAACTATGCT.

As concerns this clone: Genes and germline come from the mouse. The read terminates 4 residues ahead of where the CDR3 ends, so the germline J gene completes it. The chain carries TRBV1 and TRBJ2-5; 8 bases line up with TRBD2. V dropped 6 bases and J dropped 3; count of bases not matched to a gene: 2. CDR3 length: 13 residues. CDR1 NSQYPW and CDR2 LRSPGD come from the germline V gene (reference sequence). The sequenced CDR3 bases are TGCACCTGCAGGGGGGGGGCTCAAGAC. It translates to CTCRGGAQD. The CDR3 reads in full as CTCRGGAQDTQYF. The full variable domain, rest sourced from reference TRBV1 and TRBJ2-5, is VTLLEQNPRWRLVPRGQAVNLRCILKNSQYPWMSWYQQDLQKQLQWLFTLRSPGDKEVKSLPGADYLATRVTDTELRLQVANMSQGRTLYCTCRGGAQDTQYFGPGTRLLVL.

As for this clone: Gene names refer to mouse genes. The CDR3 bases that were read are TGTGCCAGCAGTCCCTTTCGGGACATCTAT. It encodes CASSPFRDIY. The CDR3 in full is CASSPFRDIYEQYF. This rearrangement joins TRBV19 to TRBJ2-7, with D tentatively TRBD1 (6 bases). The sequence runs out 4 residues before the end of the CDR3; the remainder is reconstructed from the germline J gene. The ends were cut back, 4 bases at V and 3 bases at J, with 14 bases in the middle. Germline V gene sequence: CDR1 FNHDT, CDR2 SITEND (reference sequence). The CDR3 contains 14 residues.

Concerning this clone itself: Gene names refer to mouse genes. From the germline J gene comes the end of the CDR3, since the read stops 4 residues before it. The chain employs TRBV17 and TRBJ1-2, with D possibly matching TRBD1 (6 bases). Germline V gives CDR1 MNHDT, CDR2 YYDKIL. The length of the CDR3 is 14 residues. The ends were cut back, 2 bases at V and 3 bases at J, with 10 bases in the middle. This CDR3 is CASSRWQGHSDYTF. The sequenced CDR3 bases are TGTGCTAGCAGTAGATGGCAGGGGCACTCC.

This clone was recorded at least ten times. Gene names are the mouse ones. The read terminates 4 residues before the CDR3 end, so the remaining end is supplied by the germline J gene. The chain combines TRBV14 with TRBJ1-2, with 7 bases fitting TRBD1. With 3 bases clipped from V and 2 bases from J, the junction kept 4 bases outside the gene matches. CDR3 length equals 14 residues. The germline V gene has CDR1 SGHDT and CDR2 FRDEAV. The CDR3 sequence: CASSSGTDNSDYTF. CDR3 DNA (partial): TGTGCCAGCAGTTCCGGGACAGATAACTCC. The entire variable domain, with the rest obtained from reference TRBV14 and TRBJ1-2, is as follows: EAGVTQSPRYAVLQEGQAVSFWCDPISGHDTLYWYQQPRDQGPQLLVYFRDEAVIDNSQLPSDRFSAVRPKGTNSTLKIQSAKQGDTATYLCASSSGTDNSDYTFGSGTRLLVI.

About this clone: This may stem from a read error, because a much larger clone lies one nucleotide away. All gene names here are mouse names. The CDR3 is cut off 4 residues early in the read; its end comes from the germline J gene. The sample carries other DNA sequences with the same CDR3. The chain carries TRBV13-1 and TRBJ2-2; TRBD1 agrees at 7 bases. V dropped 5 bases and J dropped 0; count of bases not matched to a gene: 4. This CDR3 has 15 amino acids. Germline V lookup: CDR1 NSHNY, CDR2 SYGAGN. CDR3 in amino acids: CASSTGTANTGQLYF. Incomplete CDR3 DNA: TGTGCCAGCAGCACCGGGACAGCAAACACCGGG.

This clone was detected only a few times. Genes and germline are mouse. CDR3 DNA (partial): TGCACCTGCAGTGCAGGAAGGGACAGGGGGAAC. This sequence encodes CTCSAGRDRGN. The entire CDR3 reads CTCSAGRDRGNTLYF. The chain is built from TRBV1 and TRBJ2-4, with 11 positions matching TRBD1. From the germline J gene comes the end of the CDR3, since the read stops 4 residues before it. Germline V gene lookup returns CDR1 NSQYPW and CDR2 LRSPGD (reference sequence). The CDR3 runs to 15 residues.

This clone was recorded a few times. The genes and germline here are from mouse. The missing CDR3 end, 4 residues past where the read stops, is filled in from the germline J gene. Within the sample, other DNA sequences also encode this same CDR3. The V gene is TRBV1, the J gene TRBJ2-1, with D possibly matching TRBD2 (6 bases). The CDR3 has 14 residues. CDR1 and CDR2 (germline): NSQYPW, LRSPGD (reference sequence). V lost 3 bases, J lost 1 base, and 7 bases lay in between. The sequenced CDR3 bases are TGCACCTGCAGTGCTCTGGGGAACTATGCT. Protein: CTCSALGNYA. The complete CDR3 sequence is CTCSALGNYAEQFF.

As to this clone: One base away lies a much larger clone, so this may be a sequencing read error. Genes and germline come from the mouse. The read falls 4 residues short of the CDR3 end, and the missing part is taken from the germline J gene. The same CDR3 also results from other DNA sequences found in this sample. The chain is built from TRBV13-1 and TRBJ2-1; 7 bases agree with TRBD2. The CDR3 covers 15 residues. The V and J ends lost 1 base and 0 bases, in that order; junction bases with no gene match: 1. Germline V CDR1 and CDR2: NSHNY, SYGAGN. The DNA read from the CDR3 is TGTGCCAGCAGTGATTTGGGGGGTAACTATGCT. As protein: CASSDLGGNYA. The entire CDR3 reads CASSDLGGNYAEQFF.

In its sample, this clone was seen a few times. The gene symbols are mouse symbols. The sequenced CDR3 bases are TGTGCTAGCAGTTTGGGACAAAGTCAAAAC. Translating gives CASSLGQSQN. The full CDR3 is CASSLGQSQNTLYF. The chain employs TRBV29 and TRBJ2-4, with a tentative D call TRBD1 (6 bases). Coverage ceases 4 residues before the CDR3 finishes, and the germline J gene fills in the end. The CDR3 is made up of 14 amino acids. Looked up from germline, CDR1 is MSHET and CDR2 is SYDVDS. Trimming stripped 3 bases from V and 0 bases from J, with 7 bases between.